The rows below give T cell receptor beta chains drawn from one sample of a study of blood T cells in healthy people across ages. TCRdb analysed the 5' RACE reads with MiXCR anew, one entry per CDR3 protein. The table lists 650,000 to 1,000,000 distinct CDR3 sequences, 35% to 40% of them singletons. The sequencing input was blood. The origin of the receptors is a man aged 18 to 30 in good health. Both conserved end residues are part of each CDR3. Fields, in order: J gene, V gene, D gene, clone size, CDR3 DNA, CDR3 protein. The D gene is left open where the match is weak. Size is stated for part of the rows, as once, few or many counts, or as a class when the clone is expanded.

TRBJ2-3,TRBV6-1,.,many,TGTGCCAGCGGACGTCCGGGACGGAACACAGATACGCAGTATTTT,CASGRPGRNTDTQYF
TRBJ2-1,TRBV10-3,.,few,TGTGCCATCAAGAAGGCGGGGTCCTACAATGAGCAGTTCTTC,CAIKKAGSYNEQFF
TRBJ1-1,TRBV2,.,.,TGTGCCAGCAGTCGCATTGACAGGTTAAACACTGAAGCTTTCTTT,CASSRIDRLNTEAFF
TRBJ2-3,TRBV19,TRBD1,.,TGTGCCAGTAGTATAGCCAAGACAGGGATCTGGTATTTT,CASSIAKTGIWYF
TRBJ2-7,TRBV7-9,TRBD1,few,TGTGCCAGCACCAAGGACAGGGTTTACGAGCAGTACTTC,CASTKDRVYEQYF
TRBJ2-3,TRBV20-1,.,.,TGCAGTGCTTTCCCGGGGCAGGGACCGGCTGGGGATACGCAGTATTTT,CSAFPGQGPAGDTQYF
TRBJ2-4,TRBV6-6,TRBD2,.,TGTGCCAGCAGTTGGGTAGCGGGAGCGGGTGAGCAGTACTTC,CASSWVAGAGEQYF
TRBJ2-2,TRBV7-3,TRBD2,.,TGTGCCAGCAGCCTTTCGGGGGGGTCCCCTATGAGAACCGGGGAGCTGTTTTTT,CASSLSGGSPMRTGELFF
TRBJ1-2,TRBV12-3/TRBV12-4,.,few,TGTGCCAGCACCGTACGCGGGGGAGTTCGATCTGGCTACACCTTC,CASTVRGGVRSGYTF
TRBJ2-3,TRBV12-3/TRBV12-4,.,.,TGTGCCAGCAGGGGGGGACCCAGGCTTTACACAGATACGCAGTATTTT,CASRGGPRLYTDTQYF
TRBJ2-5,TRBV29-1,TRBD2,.,TGCAGCGTTGTAGCGGGAGAGACCCAGTACTTC,CSVVAGETQYF
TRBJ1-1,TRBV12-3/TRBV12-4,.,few,TGTGCCAGCAGTCCAGCGGGCACTGAAGCTTTCTTT,CASSPAGTEAFF
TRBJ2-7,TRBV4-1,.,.,TGCGCCAGCAGCCAAGGCCACAGCGATTCCTACGAGCAGTACTTC,CASSQGHSDSYEQYF
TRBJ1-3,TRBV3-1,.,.,TGTGCCAGCAGCCAAGAGCGGGTAAGCTCTGGAAACACCATATATTTT,CASSQERVSSGNTIYF
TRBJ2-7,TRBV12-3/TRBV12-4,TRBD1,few,TGTGCCAGCAACCGGGACAGGGGTCCCTACAATGAGCAGTACTTC,CASNRDRGPYNEQYF
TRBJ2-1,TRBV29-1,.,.,TGCAGCGTTGAAGTTGGGGGAGCGTATATCTACAATGAGCAGTTCTTC,CSVEVGGAYIYNEQFF
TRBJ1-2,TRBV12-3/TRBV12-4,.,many,TGTGCCAGCAGTTTAGGGAATGGCTACACCTTC,CASSLGNGYTF
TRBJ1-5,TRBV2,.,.,TGTGCCAGCAGTGAGGTCAGGGGCAATCAGCCCCAGCATTTT,CASSEVRGNQPQHF
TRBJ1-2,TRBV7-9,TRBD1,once,TGTGCCAGCAGTTCAGAGCCTTCCCGGACAGGGACCCTTAACTATGGCTACACCTTC,CASSSEPSRTGTLNYGYTF
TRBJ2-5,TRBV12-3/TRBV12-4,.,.,TGTGCCAGCAGTTTAGCGGGGGGGCTCAATGAGCAGTACTTC,CASSLAGGLNEQYF
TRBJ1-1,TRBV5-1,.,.,TGCGCCAGCAAAGCAGGACGGAACACTGAAGCTTTCTTT,CASKAGRNTEAFF
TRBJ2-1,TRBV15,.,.,TGTGCCACCAACAGCGGACCAAGGTCCGGGTCCTACAATGAGCAGTTCTTC,CATNSGPRSGSYNEQFF
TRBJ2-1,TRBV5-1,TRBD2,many,TGCGCCAGCAGCCTATTACTAGCGGGGGACCGCAATGAGCAGTTCTTC,CASSLLLAGDRNEQFF
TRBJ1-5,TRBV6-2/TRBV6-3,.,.,TGTGCCAGCAGCTATACAGGGCCGGGCAATCAGCCCCAGCATTTT,CASSYTGPGNQPQHF
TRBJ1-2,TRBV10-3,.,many,TGTGCCATCAGACAGGGAGCGTTTGAAGACTATGGCTACACCTTC,CAIRQGAFEDYGYTF
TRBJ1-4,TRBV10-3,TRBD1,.,TGTGCCATCAGTGGATACAGGGGAACTAATGAAAAACTGTTTTTT,CAISGYRGTNEKLFF
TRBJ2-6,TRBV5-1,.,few,TGCGCCAGCAGCTTGCGGGTACGGGGCTCTGGGGCCAACGTCCTGACTTTC,CASSLRVRGSGANVLTF
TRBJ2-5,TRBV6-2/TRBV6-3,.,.,TGTGCCAGCAGTTACCGACGGGACTTCCAAGAGACCCAGTACTTC,CASSYRRDFQETQYF
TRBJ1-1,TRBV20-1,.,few,TGCAGTGCTGGAGAATCCGGGAGGGTGAACACTGAAGCTTTCTTT,CSAGESGRVNTEAFF
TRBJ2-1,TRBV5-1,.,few,TGCGCCAGCAGCTTATCTAGCGAATACGCCAATGAGCAGTTCTTC,CASSLSSEYANEQFF
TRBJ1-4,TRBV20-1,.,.,TGCAGTGCTAGGGCCAGGGAAAAAGATGAAAAACTGTTTTTT,CSARAREKDEKLFF
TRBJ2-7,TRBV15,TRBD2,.,TGTGCCACCAGTGAGCTAGCGGGAACCTACGAGCAGTACTTC,CATSELAGTYEQYF
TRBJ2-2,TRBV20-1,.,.,TGCAGTGCAAGACCTCAGAACACCGGGGAGCTGTTTTTT,CSARPQNTGELFF
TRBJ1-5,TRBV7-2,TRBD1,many,TGTGCCAGCAGCTTACAGGGGGGTCAGCCCCAGCATTTT,CASSLQGGQPQHF
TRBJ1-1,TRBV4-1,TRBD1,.,TGCGCCAGCAGCCAAGTAGGACAGGGTGAAAGCACTGAAGCTTTCTTT,CASSQVGQGESTEAFF
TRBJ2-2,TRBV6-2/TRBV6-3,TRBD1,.,TGTGCCAGCAGCCCAGACAGGGACCTCGAATACACCGGGGAGCTGTTTTTT,CASSPDRDLEYTGELFF
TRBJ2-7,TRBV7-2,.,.,TGTGCCAGCAGCTCGCTAGGACCCTCTCGCGAGCAGTACTTC,CASSSLGPSREQYF
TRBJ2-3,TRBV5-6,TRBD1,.,TGTGCCAGCAGCTTGGGGACAGGATCCCCCACAGATACGCAGTATTTT,CASSLGTGSPTDTQYF
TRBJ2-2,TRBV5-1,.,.,TGCGCCAGCAGCTTGGGCGGGGGCGAGAACACCGGGGAGCTGTTTTTT,CASSLGGGENTGELFF
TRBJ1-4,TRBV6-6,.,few,TGTGCCAGCAGTTACACTTTCTCGGGGGAAAAACTGTTTTTT,CASSYTFSGEKLFF
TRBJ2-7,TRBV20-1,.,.,TGCAGTGCTAGAGGTGCAGGAAAATACGAGCAGTACTTC,CSARGAGKYEQYF
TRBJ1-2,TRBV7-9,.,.,TGTGCCAGCAGCTCGCGTCCTCAGAATGGCTACACCTTC,CASSSRPQNGYTF
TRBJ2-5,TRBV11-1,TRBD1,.,TGTGCCAGCAGCTTAGATGGACAGGGTAAATGGACCCAGTACTTC,CASSLDGQGKWTQYF
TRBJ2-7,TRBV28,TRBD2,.,TGTGCCAGCAGTCGGGGGGAAAAACCCTACGAGCAGTACTTC,CASSRGEKPYEQYF
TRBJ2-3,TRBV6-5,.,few,TGTGCCAGCAGTTCCCTCGAGGCGGGGAATACAGATACGCAGTATTTT,CASSSLEAGNTDTQYF
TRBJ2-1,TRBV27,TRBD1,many,TGTGCCAGCAGTTATCGGAAGACGGGACAGCTCTACAATGAGCAGTTCTTC,CASSYRKTGQLYNEQFF
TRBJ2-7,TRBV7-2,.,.,TGTGCCAGCAGCCCCCTAGGACCCTACGAGCAGTACTTC,CASSPLGPYEQYF
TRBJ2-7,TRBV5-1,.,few,TGCGCCAGCAGCTTCGGGGTCGGGTCCTACGAGCAGTACTTC,CASSFGVGSYEQYF
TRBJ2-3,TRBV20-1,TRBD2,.,TGCAGTGCTAGACGGATAGCGGGGGGGCCCGATACGCAGTATTTT,CSARRIAGGPDTQYF
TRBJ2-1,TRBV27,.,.,TGTGCCAGCAGTTCGGGGTCCCGGCAGTTCTTC,CASSSGSRQFF
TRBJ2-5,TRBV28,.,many,TGTGCCAGTTCCGGAGGGGATCGAGAGACCCAGTACTTC,CASSGGDRETQYF
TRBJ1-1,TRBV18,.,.,TGTGCCAGCTCACCGGAGGGGCAGAATGCTTTCTTT,CASSPEGQNAFF
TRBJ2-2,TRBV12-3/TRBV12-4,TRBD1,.,TGTGCCAGCAGTTTCGGGACAGGGGTTTCCACCGGGGAGCTGTTTTTT,CASSFGTGVSTGELFF
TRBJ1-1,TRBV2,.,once,TGTGCCAGCAGGATCGGTTCCGGACAGAACACTGAAGCTTTCTTT,CASRIGSGQNTEAFF
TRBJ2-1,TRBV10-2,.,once,TGCGCCAGCTCCGGGACCGAGAACAATGAGCAGTTCTTC,CASSGTENNEQFF
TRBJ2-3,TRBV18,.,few,TGTGCCAGCGCAGTAGGGACGGCAGATACGCAGTATTTT,CASAVGTADTQYF
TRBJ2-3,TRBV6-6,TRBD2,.,TGTGCCAGCAGCCCCGTCTACCAGCGGGGAAGCACAGATACGCAGTATTTT,CASSPVYQRGSTDTQYF
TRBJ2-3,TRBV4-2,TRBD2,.,TGTGCCAGCAGCCAAGATAGCGGGGCGACTAGCACAGATACGCAGTATTTT,CASSQDSGATSTDTQYF
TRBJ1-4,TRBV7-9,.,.,TGTGCCAGCAGCTTAGATTCCCGGCGACTGTTTTTT,CASSLDSRRLFF